This note documents a single T cell receptor (beta chain) sequence. Its antigen is currently unknown. Individually, cDNA molecules had unique molecular identifiers attached to them. MiXCR was run by TCRdb on the 5' RACE reads, yielding one entry per CDR3 protein. The table includes around 93,000 distinct CDR3 sequences, approximately 12% detected once. The CDR3 extends over 15 amino acids. The germline V gene has CDR1 KGHDR and CDR2 SFDVKD. With 1 base clipped from V and 6 bases from J, the junction kept 6 bases outside the gene matches. The data originate from a study of early T cells in non-severe SARS-CoV-2 infection. The overall study: Whole-blood bulk RNA, unsorted, was sequenced, and chains were unpaired. Notes on the study in general: Anti-spike CD8 specificities were favored by VDJdb matching, whose results missed private and CD4 specificities.

The receptor comes from an adult who was a healthcare worker with PCR-confirmed SARS-CoV-2 infection or an uninfected control (not recorded which). Specimen: whole blood, collected at baseline. This chain links TRBV24-1 with TRBJ2-3, with 7 positions matching TRBD1. DNA of the CDR3: TGTGCCACCAGTGATTTCCGACAGGGTTCTGATACGCAGTATTTT. As protein: CATSDFRQGSDTQYF.